What follows are 15 T cell receptor beta chains derived from one specimen sequenced in a study of shared clonotypes between healthy human individuals. The protocol was immunoSEQ multiplex PCR, while the TCRdb copy is restricted to in-frame clones and leaves out a portion. The table shows roughly 2.1 million clones, with about 92% occurring only once. Naive CD8 cells lacked CD45RO and underwent positive selection for CCR7, leaving out terminally differentiated effector memory CD45RA+ cells. The sequenced material came from naive CD8+ T cells from PBMCs. Source of these receptors: a man between 18 and 29 years old in good health. Some clones in this sample may be carry-over from other donors' samples.

Only a few counts were recorded for this clone. The J gene is TRBJ1-1, the V gene TRBV6-6, with D unclear. Germline V gives CDR1 MNHNY, CDR2 SVGAGI (reference sequence). There are 13 residues in the CDR3. Trimming cost V 4 bases and J 1 base, with 7 bases left between them. The CDR3 coding sequence is TGTGCCAGCAGTTTTGTAAAGAACACTGAAGCTTTCTTT. Protein product: CASSFVKNTEAFF.

The CDR3 sequence is CASSPQGVDVDTQYF. The CDR3, as DNA: TGCGCCAGCAGCCCTCAGGGGGTTGATGTAGATACGCAGTATTTT. The J gene is TRBJ2-3, the V gene TRBV5-1; 7 bases are a match to TRBD1. Looked up from germline, CDR1 is SGHRS and CDR2 is YFSETQ. V lost 4 bases to trimming and J lost 5 bases; unmatched junction nucleotides: 10. The CDR3 is 15 amino acids.

The chain uses TRBV5-1 and TRBJ1-5, with TRBD1 identical over 7 bases. Germline CDR1 reads SGHRS; CDR2 reads YFSETQ. The CDR3 totals 16 residues. J was trimmed by 6 bases and V by 0 bases; bases with no gene match: 9. The CDR3 is CASSLEPRGGSQPQHF. The CDR3 DNA sequence: TGCGCCAGCAGCTTGGAGCCCAGAGGGGGCAGTCAGCCCCAGCATTTT.

This chain links TRBV6-5 with TRBJ2-3, with 9 nucleotides matching TRBD2. The V gene end was trimmed by 0 bases and the J gene end by 5 bases; junction bases not matched to a gene: 0. This CDR3 comprises 14 residues. The germline V gene has CDR1 MNHEY and CDR2 SVGAGI. The CDR3 coding sequence is TGTGCCAGCAGTTACTCACTAGCGGGAGATACGCAGTATTTT. Amino acids: CASSYSLAGDTQYF.

The chain combines TRBV27 with TRBJ2-2; D is perhaps TRBD2 (5 bases). CDR1 and CDR2 (germline): MNHEY, SMNVEV (reference sequence). Trimming removed 2 bases from V and 2 bases from J, with 9 bases in between. The CDR3 has 15 residues. Here the CDR3 DNA reads TGTGCCAGCAGTTTAGTCGGGATAAACACCGGGGAGCTGTTTTTT. This sequence encodes CASSLVGINTGELFF.

The rearrangement joins TRBV10-3 to TRBJ1-3; D not resolved. Trimming shortened V by 2 bases and J by 4 bases, and 12 bases separated the two germline ends. This CDR3 region has 15 residues. Germline V gives CDR1 ENHRY, CDR2 SYGVKD. The CDR3 DNA reads TGTGCCATCAGTGAGAATCGGGGTGGCGGAAACACCATATATTTT. It is translated as CAISENRGGGNTIYF.

The chain employs TRBV14 and TRBJ1-5, with D possibly matching TRBD1 (6 bases). Germline-derived CDR1 and CDR2 are SGHDN and FVKESK. The V end was cut by 2 bases, the J end by 6 bases, with 8 bases between. CDR3 length: 13 residues. For the CDR3, the DNA is TGTGCCAGCAGCCAATTCAGGGGTCAGCCCCAGCATTTT. Encoded protein: CASSQFRGQPQHF. Full variable domain (remainder filled in from reference TRBV14 and TRBJ1-5): EAGVTQFPSHSVIEKGQTVTLRCDPISGHDNLYWYRRVMGKEIKFLLHFVKESKQDESGMPNNRFLAERTGGTYSTLKVQPAELEDSGVYFCASSQFRGQPQHFGDGTRLSIL.

In its sample, this clone was seen once. The same CDR3 arises from other DNA sequences in this sample as well. This sequence joins TRBV4-1 and TRBJ2-1, with D possibly being TRBD2 (5 bases). Trimming shortened V by 1 base and J by 0 bases, and 7 bases separated the two germline ends. Germline-derived CDR1 and CDR2 are MGHRA and YSYEKL. The CDR3 spans 15 residues. Written as DNA, the CDR3 is TGCGCCAGCAGCCAAGCGGGAAACTCCTACAATGAGCAGTTCTTC. This gives the protein CASSQAGNSYNEQFF.

This rearrangement joins TRBV27 to TRBJ1-1; no reliable D call. Germline V gene data show CDR1 as MNHEY and CDR2 as SMNVEV (reference sequence). V was clipped by 6 bases and J by 0 bases, with 14 bases between them. The CDR3 covers 15 residues. CDR3 nucleotide sequence: TGTGCCAGCAGATTGCTCTGGCAGATGAACACTGAAGCTTTCTTT. Protein product: CASRLLWQMNTEAFF.

This rearrangement joins TRBV9 to TRBJ2-7; 13 positions match TRBD2. The CDR3 loop spans 14 amino acids. Per germline, CDR1 SGDLS and CDR2 YYNGEE. Trimming at V came to 6 bases and at J to 5 bases, leaving 5 bases not matched to a gene. CDR3 residues: CASTKGTSGNEQYF. The DNA of the CDR3 is TGTGCCAGCACCAAAGGGACTAGCGGGAACGAGCAGTACTTC.

The gene calls are TRBV27 and TRBJ1-2; D not resolved. V shed 6 bases and J shed 6 bases, with 17 bases lying between them. The CDR3 runs 14 residues. CDR1 MNHEY and CDR2 SMNVEV come from the germline V gene (reference sequence). The CDR3 loop reads CASSQTKPTDGYTF. The CDR3 nucleotides read TGTGCCAGCAGCCAAACAAAGCCCACCGATGGCTACACCTTC.

V and J are TRBV19 and TRBJ2-7, with TRBD2 matching over 9 bases. Germline trimming cut 1 base from V and 4 bases from J; bases unmatched to any gene: 8. The CDR3 sequence is 16 residues long. Germline V gene lookup returns CDR1 LNHDA and CDR2 SQIVND (reference sequence). Here the CDR3 reads CASSIVPAGGLYEQYF. The CDR3 coding sequence is TGTGCCAGTAGTATAGTTCCAGCGGGAGGATTGTACGAGCAGTACTTC.

About this clone: This sample includes further DNA sequences coding for the same CDR3. CDR3 protein: CASSMGLAGLYEQYF. The CDR3 coding sequence is TGTGCCAGTAGTATGGGACTAGCCGGCCTATACGAGCAGTACTTC. The chain couples TRBV19 to TRBJ2-7, with 9 bases fitting TRBD2. V gave up 3 bases and J gave up 4 bases; unmatched junction bases: 7. From germline, CDR1 is LNHDA and CDR2 SQIVND (reference sequence). CDR3 length: 15 residues. The full variable domain, with the rest looked up from reference TRBV19 and TRBJ2-7, is DGGITQSPKYLFRKEGQNVTLSCEQNLNHDAMYWYRQDPGQGLRLIYYSQIVNDFQKGDIAEGYSVSREKKESFPLTVTSAQKNPTAFYLCASSMGLAGLYEQYFGPGTRLTVT.

In the case of this clone: The identical CDR3 is also encoded by other nucleotide sequences in the sample. This chain joins TRBV27 and TRBJ2-7; TRBD2 might be the D (6 bases). Trimming left V 5 bases short and J 4 bases short, with 12 bases between. The CDR3 contains 13 residues. Germline CDR1 is MNHEY and CDR2 is SMNVEV (reference sequence). CDR3 in amino acids: CASSLHRGYEQYF. The CDR3 bases are TGTGCCAGCAGTCTCCACCGGGGGTACGAGCAGTACTTC.

The chain links TRBV11-2 to TRBJ2-7; TRBD1 agrees at 7 bases. Germline V gene data show CDR1 as SGHAT and CDR2 as FQNNGV. This CDR3 spans 15 amino acids. V lost 4 bases to trimming and J lost 6 bases; unmatched junction nucleotides: 12. Written as DNA, the CDR3 is TGTGCCAGCAGCTCGAGAGGCGACAGGGTGGGCGAGCAGTACTTC. Protein product: CASSSRGDRVGEQYF.